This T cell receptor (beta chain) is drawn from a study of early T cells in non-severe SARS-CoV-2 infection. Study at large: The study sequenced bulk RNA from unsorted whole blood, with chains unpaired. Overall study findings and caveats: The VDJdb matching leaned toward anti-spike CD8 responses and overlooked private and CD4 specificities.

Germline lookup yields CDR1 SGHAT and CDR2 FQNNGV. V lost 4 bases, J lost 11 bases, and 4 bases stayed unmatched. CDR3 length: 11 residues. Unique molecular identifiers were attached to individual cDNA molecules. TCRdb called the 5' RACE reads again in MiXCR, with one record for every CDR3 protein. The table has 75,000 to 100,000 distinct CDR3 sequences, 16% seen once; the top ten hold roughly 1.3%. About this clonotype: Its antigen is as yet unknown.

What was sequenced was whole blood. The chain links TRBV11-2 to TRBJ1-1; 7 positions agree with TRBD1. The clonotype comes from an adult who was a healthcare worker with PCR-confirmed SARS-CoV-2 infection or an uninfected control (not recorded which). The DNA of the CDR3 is TGTGCCAGCAGCTCCGGACAGGCGGCTTTCTTT. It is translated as CASSSGQAAFF.